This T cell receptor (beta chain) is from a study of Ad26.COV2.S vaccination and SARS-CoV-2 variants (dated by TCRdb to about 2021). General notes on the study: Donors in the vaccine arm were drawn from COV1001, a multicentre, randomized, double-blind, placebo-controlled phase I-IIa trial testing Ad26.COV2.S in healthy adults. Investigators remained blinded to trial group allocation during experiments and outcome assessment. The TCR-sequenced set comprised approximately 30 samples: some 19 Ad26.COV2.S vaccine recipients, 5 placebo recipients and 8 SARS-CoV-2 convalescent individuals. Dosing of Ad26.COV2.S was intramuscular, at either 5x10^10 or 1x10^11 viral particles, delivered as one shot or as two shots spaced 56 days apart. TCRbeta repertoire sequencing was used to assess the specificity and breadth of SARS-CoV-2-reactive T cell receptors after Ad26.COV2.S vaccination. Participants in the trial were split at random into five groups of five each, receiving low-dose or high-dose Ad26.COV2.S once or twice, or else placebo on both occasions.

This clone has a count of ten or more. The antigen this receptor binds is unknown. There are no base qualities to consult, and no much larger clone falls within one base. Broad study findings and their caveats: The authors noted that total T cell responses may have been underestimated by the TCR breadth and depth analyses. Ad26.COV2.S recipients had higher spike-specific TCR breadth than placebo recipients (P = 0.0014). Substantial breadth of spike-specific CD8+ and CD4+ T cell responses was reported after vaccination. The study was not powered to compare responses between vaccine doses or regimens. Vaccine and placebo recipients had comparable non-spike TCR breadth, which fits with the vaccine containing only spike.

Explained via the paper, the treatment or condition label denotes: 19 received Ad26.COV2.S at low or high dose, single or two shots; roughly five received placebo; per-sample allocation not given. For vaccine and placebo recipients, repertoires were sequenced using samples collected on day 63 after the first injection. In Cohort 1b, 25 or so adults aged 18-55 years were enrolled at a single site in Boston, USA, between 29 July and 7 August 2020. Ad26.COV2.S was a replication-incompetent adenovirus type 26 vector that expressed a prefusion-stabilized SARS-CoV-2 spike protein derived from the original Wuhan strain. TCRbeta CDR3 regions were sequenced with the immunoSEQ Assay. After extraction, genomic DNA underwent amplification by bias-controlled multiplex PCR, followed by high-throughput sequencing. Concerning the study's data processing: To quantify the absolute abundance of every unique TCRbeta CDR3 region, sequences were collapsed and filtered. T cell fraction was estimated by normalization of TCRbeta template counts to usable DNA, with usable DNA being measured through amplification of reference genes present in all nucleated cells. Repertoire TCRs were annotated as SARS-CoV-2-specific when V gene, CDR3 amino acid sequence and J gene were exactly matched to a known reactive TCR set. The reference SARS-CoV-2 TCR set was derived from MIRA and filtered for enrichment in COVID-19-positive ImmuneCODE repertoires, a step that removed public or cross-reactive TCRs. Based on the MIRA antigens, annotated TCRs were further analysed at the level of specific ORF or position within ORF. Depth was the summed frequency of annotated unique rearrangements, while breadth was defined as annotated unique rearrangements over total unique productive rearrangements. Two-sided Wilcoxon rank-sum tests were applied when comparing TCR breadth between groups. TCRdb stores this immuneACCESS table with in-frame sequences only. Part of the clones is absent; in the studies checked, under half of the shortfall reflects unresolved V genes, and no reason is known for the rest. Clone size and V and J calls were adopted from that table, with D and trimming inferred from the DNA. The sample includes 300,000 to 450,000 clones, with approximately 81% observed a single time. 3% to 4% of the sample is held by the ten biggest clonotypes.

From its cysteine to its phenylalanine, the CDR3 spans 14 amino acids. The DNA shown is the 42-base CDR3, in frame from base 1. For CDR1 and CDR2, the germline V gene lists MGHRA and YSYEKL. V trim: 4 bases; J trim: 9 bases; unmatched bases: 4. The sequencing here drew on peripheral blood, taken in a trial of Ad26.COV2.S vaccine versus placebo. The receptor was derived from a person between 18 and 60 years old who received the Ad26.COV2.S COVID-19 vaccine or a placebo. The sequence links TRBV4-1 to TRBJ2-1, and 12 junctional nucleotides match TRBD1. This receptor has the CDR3 CASSPGTGGTEQFF. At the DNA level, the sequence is TGCGCCAGCAGCCCCGGGACAGGGGGCACTGAGCAGTTCTTC.